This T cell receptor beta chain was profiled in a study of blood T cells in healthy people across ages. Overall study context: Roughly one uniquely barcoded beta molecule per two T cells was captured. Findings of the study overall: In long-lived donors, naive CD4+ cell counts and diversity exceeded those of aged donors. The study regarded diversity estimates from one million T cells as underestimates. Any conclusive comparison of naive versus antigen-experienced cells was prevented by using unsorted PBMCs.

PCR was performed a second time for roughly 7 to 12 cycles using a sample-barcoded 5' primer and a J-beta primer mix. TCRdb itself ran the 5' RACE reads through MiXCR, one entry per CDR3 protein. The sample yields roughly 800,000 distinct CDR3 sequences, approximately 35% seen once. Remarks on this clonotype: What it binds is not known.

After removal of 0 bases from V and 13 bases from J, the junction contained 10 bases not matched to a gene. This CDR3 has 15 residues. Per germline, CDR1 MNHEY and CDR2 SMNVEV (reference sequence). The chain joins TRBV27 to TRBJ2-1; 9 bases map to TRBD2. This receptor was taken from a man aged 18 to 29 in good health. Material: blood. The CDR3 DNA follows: TGTGCCAGCAGTTTATCGACTAGCGGACAAGAGACCCAGTTCTTC. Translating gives CASSLSTSGQETQFF.